Below, 23 T cell receptor beta chains from the same sample are listed, as sequenced in a study of T-cell reconstitution after alpha-beta-depleted transplantation in children. For TCRbeta, the library was prepared with unique molecular identifiers. A single record per CDR3 protein comes from TCRdb applying MiXCR to the PCR reads. The sample lists some 840,000 distinct CDR3 sequences, 16% seen once, with around 5% in the top ten. Here the sequenced sample was PBMCs, mostly from graft donor cells, taken 360 days after TCRalphabeta/CD19-depleted stem cell transplant. Receptor source: a male patient younger than 18 who had a stem cell transplant for acute lymphoblastic leukemia, so the T cells may come from the graft donor.

At least ten counts were recorded for this clonotype. The junction does not match germline at one end; this may be a read error. The chain recombines TRBV5-1 with TRBJ2-1, with D tentatively TRBD2 (6 bases). Germline lookup yields CDR1 SGHRS and CDR2 YFSETQ. CDR3 length equals 15 residues. CDR3 protein: CASSFRDSSYNEQFF. The CDR3 DNA is TGTGCCAGCAGTTTTCGGGACTCCTCCTACAATGAGCAGTTCTTC.

This clonotype was seen a handful of times. The V gene is TRBV6-1, the J gene TRBJ1-4; tentative D call: TRBD1 (6 bases). In germline, CDR1 is MNHNS, CDR2 SASEGT. V was trimmed by 3 bases and J by 7 bases, leaving 18 bases between them. There are 16 residues in the CDR3. This chain's CDR3 is CASSDPNREGIEKLFF. CDR3 DNA: TGTGCCAGCAGTGACCCGAACAGGGAAGGGATTGAAAAACTGTTTTTT.

At least ten counts were recorded for this clonotype. V gene TRBV7-2 combines with J gene TRBJ2-5; TRBD2 matches 7 bases. The germline V gene has CDR1 SGHTA and CDR2 FQGNSA. V lost 3 bases to trimming and J lost 3 bases; unmatched junction nucleotides: 10. The CDR3 is made up of 16 amino acids. The CDR3 DNA follows: TGTGCCAGCAGCTTCCTAGGACTAGGGAAGAAAGAGACCCAGTACTTC. This codes for CASSFLGLGKKETQYF. Full variable domain (rest looked up from reference TRBV7-2 and TRBJ2-5): GAGVSQSPSNKVTEKGKDVELRCDPISGHTALYWYRQSLGQGLEFLIYFQGNSAPDKSGLPSDRFSAERTGGSVSTLTIQRTQQEDSAVYLCASSFLGLGKKETQYFGPGTRLLVL.

This sequence joins TRBV11-2 and TRBJ2-5; no firm D call. V dropped 3 bases and J dropped 6 bases, with 5 bases sitting between them. This CDR3 is built from 11 residues. CDR1 and CDR2 (germline): SGHAT, FQNNGV. The CDR3 loop is CASSLRKTQYF. The CDR3 DNA reads TGTGCCAGCAGCTTGCGAAAGACCCAGTACTTC.

This clonotype occurred a few times. The chain links TRBV7-2 to TRBJ2-2, with 8 positions matching TRBD1. Trimming removed 5 bases from V and 8 bases from J; junction bases left unmatched: 7. The length of the CDR3 is 14 residues. CDR1 and CDR2 from the germline V gene are SGHTA and FQGNSA. The CDR3 DNA follows: TGTGCCAGCAGCCACCGACAGGGGATGGGGGAGCTGTTTTTT. Its translation: CASSHRQGMGELFF.

This clonotype has more than one count but fewer than ten. The rearrangement uses TRBV29-1 and TRBJ2-5; maybe TRBD2 (5 bases). The CDR3 runs to 16 residues. Trimming took off 4 bases at V and 3 bases at J, with 21 bases between the two ends. The germline gives CDR1 SQVTM, CDR2 ANQGSEA. This chain's CDR3 is CSVGVVAYFKEETQYF. The CDR3 DNA is TGCAGCGTTGGGGTGGTAGCGTATTTTAAGGAAGAGACCCAGTACTTC. Full variable domain (outside the CDR3, taken from reference TRBV29-1 and TRBJ2-5): SAVISQKPSRDICQRGTSLTIQCQVDSQVTMMFWYRQQPGQSLTLIATANQGSEATYESGFVIDKFPISRPNLTFSTLTVSNMSPEDSSIYLCSVGVVAYFKEETQYFGPGTRLLVL.

This clonotype was counted between two and nine times. The chain is built from TRBV7-8 and TRBJ2-3; perhaps TRBD1 as D (6 bases). CDR1 is SGHVS, CDR2 FQNEAQ, per germline. The length of the CDR3 is 16 residues. Trimming removed 5 bases from V and 0 bases from J, with 15 bases in between. The CDR3 loop is CASSAKTGFSTDTQYF. CDR3 nucleotide sequence: TGTGCCAGCAGCGCCAAGACAGGCTTTAGCACAGATACGCAGTATTTT.

The chain combines TRBV5-1 with TRBJ2-7; TRBD2 matches at 12 bases. J was trimmed by 0 bases and V by 5 bases; bases with no gene match: 3. The CDR3 extends over 15 amino acids. Germline loops: CDR1 SGHRS, CDR2 YFSETQ. The CDR3: CASRRTSGVSYEQYF. DNA of the CDR3: TGCGCCAGCAGGAGGACTAGCGGGGTCTCCTACGAGCAGTACTTC.

This clonotype has a count of ten or more. One junction end disagrees with the germline gene, perhaps due to a read error. The V gene is TRBV5-1, the J gene TRBJ2-3; D is unclear. Per germline, CDR1 SGHRS and CDR2 YFSETQ. This CDR3 contains 13 residues. CDR3 in DNA: TGTGCCAGCAGTTTTCTATCCACAGATACGCAGTATTTT. As protein: CASSFLSTDTQYF.

This clonotype occurred a few times. V gene TRBV20-1 combines with J gene TRBJ1-5; D gene unclear. V lost 2 bases, J lost 5 bases, and 7 bases lay in between. CDR1 is DFQATT, CDR2 SNEGSKA, per germline (reference sequence). The CDR3 is 12 residues long. The CDR3 here is CSARPTYQPQHF. In DNA form, the CDR3 reads TGCAGTGCTAGACCTACCTATCAGCCCCAGCATTTT.

This clonotype was counted between two and nine times. This chain links TRBV20-1 with TRBJ2-3; D might be TRBD2 (6 bases). The V and J ends lost 7 bases and 2 bases respectively, with 16 bases between them. The CDR3 is made up of 14 amino acids. Germline CDR1 reads DFQATT; CDR2 reads SNEGSKA (reference sequence). CDR3 coding DNA: TGCAGTGTCTTAAGCGGGTATTACACAGATACGCAGTATTTT. It translates to CSVLSGYYTDTQYF.

The table lists this clonotype with a few counts. The chain is built from TRBV5-1 and TRBJ2-5; D unclear. Trimming removed 6 bases from V and 5 bases from J, with 8 bases in between. The CDR3 loop spans 11 amino acids. In germline, CDR1 is SGHRS, CDR2 YFSETQ. In nucleotides, the CDR3 is TGCGCCAGCACCCTCGATGAGACCCAGTACTTC. It is translated as CASTLDETQYF.

In its sample, this clonotype was seen a few times. V is TRBV6-2 or TRBV6-3 and J is TRBJ2-7; D uncertain. The CDR3 consists of 15 residues. The ends were cut back, 3 bases at V and 2 bases at J, with 14 bases in the middle. Germline V gene lookup returns CDR1 MNHEY and CDR2 SVGEGT. The chain's CDR3 is CASSYWVRKAYEQYF. The CDR3 nucleotides read TGTGCCAGCAGTTATTGGGTACGGAAGGCCTACGAGCAGTACTTC.

The rearrangement links TRBV7-8 to TRBJ2-5, with D perhaps matching TRBD1 or TRBD2 (6 bases each). The CDR3 extends over 15 amino acids. Germline V gene data show CDR1 as SGHVS and CDR2 as FQNEAQ. Between the trimmed V and J ends, which lost 7 bases and 5 bases, there was a span of 20 bases. The CDR3 DNA sequence: TGTGCCAGCACCCAGGGACGGGACGGGGGCGAGACCCAGTACTTC. Its translation: CASTQGRDGGETQYF.

This clonotype has only a few counts. The rearrangement joins TRBV4-1 to TRBJ2-3, with 11 bases that match TRBD2. Trimming cost V 3 bases and J 2 bases; bases outside gene matches: 7. The CDR3 consists of 17 residues. Germline loops: CDR1 MGHRA, CDR2 YSYEKL. The CDR3: CASSHQETSGTTDTQYF. DNA for the CDR3: TGCGCCAGCAGCCACCAAGAGACTAGCGGGACCACAGATACGCAGTATTTT.

This clonotype was counted a few times. V is TRBV6-2 or TRBV6-3 and J is TRBJ2-5; possible D gene TRBD1, 6 bases. The CDR3 covers 18 residues. V lost 0 bases, J lost 5 bases, and 22 bases lay in between. Germline CDR1 reads MNHEY; CDR2 reads SVGEGT. The CDR3 is CASSYSRDTLTRWETQYF. DNA of the CDR3: TGTGCCAGCAGTTACTCCCGGGACACTCTTACACGATGGGAGACCCAGTACTTC.

This clonotype was detected only a few times. V usage is TRBV6-1 and J usage is TRBJ2-2; 11 positions agree with TRBD2. V was pared by 7 bases and J by 3 bases, with 7 bases of the junction left unmatched. This CDR3 region has 16 residues. Germline CDR1 reads MNHNS; CDR2 reads SASEGT. The CDR3 is CASNGLAGSYTGELFF. The CDR3 DNA sequence: TGTGCCAGCAATGGACTAGCGGGCTCTTACACCGGGGAGCTGTTTTTT.

This chain joins TRBV6-1 and TRBJ2-7, with 7 bases lining up with TRBD1. The CDR3 runs 13 residues. Germline V gives CDR1 MNHNS, CDR2 SASEGT. V was clipped by 9 bases and J by 6 bases; unmatched bases: 11. The CDR3, as DNA: TGTGCCAGTGCCGGGACAGTTTACTCCGAGCAGTACTTC. Protein product: CASAGTVYSEQYF.

V usage is TRBV29-1 and J usage is TRBJ1-1; the D is unclear. Trimming stripped 5 bases from V and 1 base from J, with 8 bases between. Germline lookup yields CDR1 SQVTM and CDR2 ANQGSEA. The CDR3 covers 12 residues. The CDR3 DNA reads as TGCAGCGTTAGACATCCGAACACTGAAGCTTTCTTT. Protein product: CSVRHPNTEAFF.

There are many counts of this clonotype. V and J are TRBV12-3 or TRBV12-4 and TRBJ2-7; 8 positions agree with TRBD2. Trimming took 5 bases from V and 3 from J; bases not matched to a gene: 6. This CDR3 comprises 14 residues. In DNA form, the CDR3 reads TGTGCCAGCAGTCCGGGAGGGCTTGACTACGAGCAGTACTTC. Protein product: CASSPGGLDYEQYF.

CDR3 bases: TGTGCCAGCAGCCCCGCTAGCGACTACGAGCAGTACTTC. Its protein product is CASSPASDYEQYF. The V gene is TRBV12-3 or TRBV12-4, the J gene TRBJ2-7; D may be TRBD2 (6 bases). Deletions cut 6 bases from V and 3 bases from J, with 12 bases between. This CDR3 has 13 residues.

Here the CDR3 reads CASSPDRILNTIYF. CDR3 DNA sequence: TGTGCCAGCAGTCCGGACAGGATCCTGAACACCATATATTTT. The rearrangement links TRBV27 to TRBJ1-3, with 7 bases lining up with TRBD1. The CDR3 runs to 14 residues. V trimming: 5 bases; J trimming: 7 bases; junction bases outside the gene matches: 8. The germline V gene has CDR1 MNHEY and CDR2 SMNVEV (reference sequence).

The chain combines TRBV5-1 with TRBJ2-1; 9 nucleotides line up with TRBD2. V dropped 0 bases and J dropped 0; count of bases not matched to a gene: 10. CDR1 SGHRS and CDR2 YFSETQ come from the germline V gene. This CDR3 contains 19 residues. The CDR3 DNA sequence: TGCGCCAGCAGCTTGGTGGGGCGGGAGGGATCCTTCTCCTACAATGAGCAGTTCTTC. Translating it yields CASSLVGREGSFSYNEQFF.